These 30 T cell receptor beta chains originate from one sample sequenced in a study of T cells in Graves' hyperthyroidism and ophthalmopathy. Amplification of TCR beta CDR3 regions used RNA as the template. First-round RT-PCR targeting the TCR CDR3 was performed with the HTBI primer set. TCRdb independently ran MiXCR on the multiplex PCR reads; one entry per CDR3 protein. The profile shows approximately 700,000 distinct CDR3 sequences, approximately 42% of them singletons. Sequencing was done on a sample of peripheral blood or thyroid tissue (not recorded which). These receptors all come from an adult man with Graves' disease, either hyperthyroidism or ophthalmopathy (not recorded which).

The genes are TRBV6-6 and TRBJ1-6; maybe TRBD1 (6 bases). Trimming pared 6 bases from V and 2 bases from J, leaving 8 bases between. The CDR3 extends over 14 amino acids. Germline loops: CDR1 MNHNY, CDR2 SVGAGI (reference sequence). The CDR3 spells CASRRDTYNSPLHF. In DNA form, the CDR3 reads TGTGCCAGCAGGCGGGACACCTATAATTCACCCCTCCACTTT.

With respect to this clonotype: The junction and the germline gene differ at one end; a read error may be behind it. This chain joins TRBV10-2 and TRBJ1-5; 8 nucleotides line up with TRBD1. The CDR3 has 14 residues. CDR1 is WSHSY and CDR2 is SAAADI in the germline V gene. The CDR3 nucleotides are TGCGTCAGCAGCAGGACAGGGTTTGGTCAGCCCCAGCATTTT. Protein sequence: CVSSRTGFGQPQHF.

Concerning this clonotype itself: An end of the junction does not agree with germline; a read error may underlie this. V usage is TRBV5-1 and J usage is TRBJ2-2; D is possibly TRBD2 (6 bases). CDR1 is SGHRS and CDR2 is YFSETQ in the germline V gene. The CDR3 sequence is 13 residues long. CDR3 in amino acids: CASSLQDTGGLFF. In DNA form, the CDR3 reads TGCGCCAGCAGCTTACAAGACACCGGGGGGCTGTTTTTT.

J is TRBJ2-2 and V is TRBV7-8, with a possible D match to TRBD2 (6 bases). The CDR3 has 15 residues. Between the trimmed V and J ends, which lost 8 bases and 1 base, there was a span of 14 bases. CDR1 and CDR2 from the germline V gene are SGHVS and FQNEAQ. CDR3 in amino acids: CASHTVSGNTGELFF. DNA of the CDR3: TGTGCCAGCCACACCGTTAGCGGGAACACCGGGGAGCTGTTTTTT.

The rearrangement uses TRBV6-1 and TRBJ2-5, with 9 bases lining up with TRBD2. This CDR3 has 17 amino acids. The germline V gene encodes CDR1 MNHNS and CDR2 SASEGT. V gave up 1 base and J gave up 6 bases; unmatched junction bases: 12. CDR3 sequence: CASSEELGLAGLKTQYF. CDR3 in DNA: TGTGCCAGCAGTGAAGAGCTAGGTCTAGCGGGGTTGAAGACCCAGTACTTC.

Here the CDR3 reads CASSPTYLNRDVYF. As DNA, the CDR3 is TGTGCCAGCAGCCCGACTTACCTTAACCGGGACGTATACTTC. The V and J genes are TRBV7-3 and TRBJ2-7, with D perhaps given as TRBD1 or TRBD2 (5 bases each). The germline V and J ends were trimmed by 5 bases and 13 bases, with 24 bases remaining between them. Germline V gene data show CDR1 as SGHTA and CDR2 as FQGTGA. The CDR3 runs to 14 residues.

This clonotype was seen a handful of times. The J gene is TRBJ2-7, the V gene TRBV7-9, with TRBD1 matching 7 bases. The V and J ends lost 5 bases and 10 bases, in that order; junction bases with no gene match: 17. Germline loops: CDR1 SEHNR, CDR2 FQNEAQ (reference sequence). The CDR3 runs to 15 residues. Written as DNA, the CDR3 is TGTGCCAGCAGCCCCCCGGACAGGCTCCTGAGGATCCAGTACTTC. It encodes CASSPPDRLLRIQYF.

The rearrangement links TRBV5-1 to TRBJ2-5; D gene unclear. Germline V gene data show CDR1 as SGHRS and CDR2 as YFSETQ. The CDR3 sequence is 14 residues long. Trimming removed 4 bases from V and 5 bases from J, with 15 bases in between. The CDR3 bases are TGCGCCAGCAGCGGGATCTCCGGTAGGGAGACCCAGTACTTC. Protein: CASSGISGRETQYF.

The rearrangement links TRBV29-1 to TRBJ2-5; no reliable D call. Trimming pared 0 bases from V and 4 bases from J, leaving 9 bases between. Germline loops: CDR1 SQVTM, CDR2 ANQGSEA. This CDR3 has 13 amino acids. The CDR3 sequence: CSVEDQWGETQYF. The CDR3 DNA sequence: TGCAGCGTTGAAGATCAATGGGGAGAGACCCAGTACTTC.

This chain uses TRBV4-1 with TRBJ1-1; D is possibly TRBD1 (6 bases). Germline values: CDR1 MGHRA, CDR2 YSYEKL. The CDR3 contains 15 residues. Between the trimmed V and J ends, which lost 1 base and 1 base, there was a span of 10 bases. Written as DNA, the CDR3 is TGCGCCAGCAGCCAAGTCTTGACAGGGAACACTGAAGCTTTCTTT. It translates to CASSQVLTGNTEAFF.

As for this clonotype: Sequence at one end of the junction differs from germline and may be a read error. The chain uses TRBV10-2 and TRBJ2-7; D is possibly TRBD2 (5 bases). Germline-derived CDR1 and CDR2 are WSHSY and SAAADI. There are 13 residues in the CDR3. The CDR3 here is CASSGRRGYEQYF. CDR3 sequence (DNA): TGTGCCAGCAGTGGACGCCGGGGCTACGAGCAGTACTTC.

This clonotype was found many times. The gene calls are TRBV10-3 and TRBJ1-1, with D perhaps matching TRBD1 (5 bases). The CDR3 length is 12 residues. Trimming took 6 bases from V and 1 from J, leaving 6 bases between them. Looked up from germline, CDR1 is ENHRY and CDR2 is SYGVKD. CDR3 nucleotide sequence: TGTGCCATCAGGGGGGAGAACACTGAAGCTTTCTTT. Protein: CAIRGENTEAFF.

The chain combines TRBV20-1 with TRBJ1-3, with D possibly matching TRBD1 (5 bases). This CDR3 is 18 amino acids long. V was shortened by 0 bases and J by 0 bases, with 18 bases between the two germline ends. From germline, CDR1 is DFQATT and CDR2 SNEGSKA (reference sequence). For the CDR3, the DNA is TGCAGTGCTAGAGATGGCCCTGGGACTTACCGCTCTGGAAACACCATATATTTT. Protein sequence: CSARDGPGTYRSGNTIYF.

There are a few counts of this clonotype. This may come from a read error, since a much larger clone is one base off. This chain links TRBV15 with TRBJ1-6; TRBD1 matches 8 bases. The V segment lost 5 bases and the J segment 5 bases; nucleotides outside the gene matches: 2. CDR1 and CDR2 from the germline V gene are LNHNV and YYDKDF (reference sequence). The CDR3 spans 14 residues. CDR3 nucleotide sequence: TGTGCCACCAGCGCGACAGGGGATAATTCACCCCTCCACTTT. Amino acid sequence: CATSATGDNSPLHF.

This clonotype was seen at least ten times. The CDR3 here is CASSEYRPRFGGPGYTF. The CDR3, as DNA: TGTGCCAGCAGTGAATATAGACCCCGGTTTGGGGGCCCAGGCTACACCTTC. V gene TRBV25-1 combines with J gene TRBJ1-2, with a tentative D call TRBD1 (6 bases). V lost 0 bases and J 8 bases, leaving 22 bases between the germline ends. Germline V lookup: CDR1 MGHDK, CDR2 SYGVNS. This CDR3 is 17 amino acids long.

The V and J genes are TRBV11-2 and TRBJ1-4; maybe TRBD1 (5 bases). V was clipped by 2 bases and J by 8 bases, with 15 bases between them. There are 15 residues in the CDR3. Germline CDR1 reads SGHAT; CDR2 reads FQNNGV. CDR3 region: CASSLSAGKGEKLFF. In nucleotides, the CDR3 is TGTGCCAGCAGCTTATCGGCAGGGAAAGGGGAAAAACTGTTTTTT.

The CDR3 sequence: CASSLEIGGTGNTIYF. The CDR3 DNA sequence: TGTGCCAGCAGTTTAGAAATTGGGGGCACTGGAAACACCATATATTTT. This chain connects TRBV12-3 or TRBV12-4 to TRBJ1-3; D possibly corresponds to TRBD1 (6 bases). This CDR3 has 16 amino acids. Trimming took off 1 base at V and 2 bases at J, with 12 bases between the two ends.

The J gene is TRBJ1-2, the V gene TRBV24-1, with D perhaps TRBD1 (5 bases). The CDR3 length is 14 residues. Trimming took 3 bases from V and 6 from J, leaving 13 bases between them. In germline, CDR1 is KGHDR, CDR2 SFDVKD. CDR3 nucleotide sequence: TGTGCCACCAGTGATGCCGATTGGGGCCATGGCTACACCTTC. It specifies CATSDADWGHGYTF.

The chain employs TRBV7-8 and TRBJ2-7; D possibly corresponds to TRBD2 (5 bases). Trimming pared 5 bases from V and 0 bases from J, leaving 14 bases between. Looked up from germline, CDR1 is SGHVS and CDR2 is FQNEAQ. The CDR3 is 15 residues long. CDR3 bases: TGTGCCAGCAGCCATGTCTTGGCGGGCTCCTACGAGCAGTACTTC. Protein: CASSHVLAGSYEQYF.

V usage is TRBV2 and J usage is TRBJ2-6; no clear D. CDR1 and CDR2 (germline): SNHLY, FYNNEI. V gave up 6 bases and J gave up 9 bases, with 15 bases separating them. CDR3 length: 14 residues. CDR3 amino acids: CASSGSTGGNVLTF. CDR3 DNA sequence: TGTGCCAGCAGCGGGTCCACCGGTGGCAACGTCCTGACTTTC.

Comment on this clonotype: A junction end diverges from the germline sequence, so it may reflect a read error. The rearrangement uses TRBV2 and TRBJ1-4; the match to TRBD1 covers 7 bases. The CDR3 contains 15 residues. Per germline, CDR1 SNHLY and CDR2 FYNNEI. In DNA, the CDR3 is TGTGCCAGCAGTGAAGCGCTTTGGGCCGCAGGGGGGCCCCTTTTT. Translation: CASSEALWAAGGPLF.

In DNA form, the CDR3 reads TGTGCCAGCTCACCATCAACTGTGCCTAACTATGGCTACACCTTC. Protein: CASSPSTVPNYGYTF. The chain has TRBV2 and TRBJ1-2, with D hard to call. Germline assignment: CDR1 SNHLY and CDR2 FYNNEI. The CDR3 sequence is 15 residues long. Trimming took off 8 bases at V and 0 bases at J, with 16 bases between the two ends.

At least ten counts were recorded for this clonotype. This chain connects TRBV14 to TRBJ1-6, with D perhaps TRBD1 (6 bases). Germline V gene lookup returns CDR1 SGHDN and CDR2 FVKESK. This CDR3 is 14 amino acids long. The V end lost 5 bases, the J end lost 10 bases, and 15 bases lay between the germline ends. CDR3 region: CASSYNRAGSPLHF. As DNA, the CDR3 is TGTGCCAGCAGCTATAACAGGGCCGGATCACCCCTCCACTTT.

V and J are TRBV5-5 and TRBJ2-7; 9 bases match TRBD2. The CDR3 covers 15 residues. Germline-derived CDR1 and CDR2 are SGHKS and YYEKEE (reference sequence). The J segment lost 3 bases and the V segment lost 4 bases, leaving 8 bases of the junction unmatched. Written as DNA, the CDR3 is TGTGCCAGCAGCCCAGAGCGGGGGGCCCTCTACGAGCAGTACTTC. It codes for CASSPERGALYEQYF. The entire variable domain, with the rest obtained from reference TRBV5-5 and TRBJ2-7, is as follows: DAGVTQSPTHLIKTRGQQVTLRCSPISGHKSVSWYQQVLGQGPQFIFQYYEKEERGRGNFPDRFSARQFPNYSSELNVNALLLGDSALYLCASSPERGALYEQYFGPGTRLTVT.

This chain links TRBV7-8 with TRBJ2-7; D gene uncertain. Germline-derived CDR1 and CDR2 are SGHVS and FQNEAQ. The V gene lost 6 bases and the J gene lost 7 bases, with 10 bases spanning the gap. This CDR3 is built from 11 residues. This CDR3 reads CASSSRPEQYF. As DNA, the CDR3 is TGTGCCAGCAGTTCACGACCGGAGCAGTACTTC.

The table lists this clonotype with a count of one. One end of the junction does not line up with germline, which may come from a read error. The V call is TRBV10-3, the J call TRBJ1-5, with TRBD1 as a possible D gene (6 bases). Germline assignment: CDR1 ENHRY and CDR2 SYGVKD. The CDR3 loop spans 14 amino acids. CDR3 bases: TGTGCCGTCAGTGGGACAAGGGACAATCAGCCCCAGCATTTT. Protein: CAVSGTRDNQPQHF.

The count of this clonotype is one. The rearrangement joins TRBV2 to TRBJ1-4; D is uncertain. This CDR3 has 14 residues. Germline assignment: CDR1 SNHLY and CDR2 FYNNEI. V was clipped by 5 bases and J by 0 bases, with 7 bases between them. The CDR3 here is CASSTAATNEKLFF. As DNA, the CDR3 is TGTGCCAGCAGTACAGCCGCAACTAATGAAAAACTGTTTTTT.

This clonotype was detected a few times. The gene calls are TRBV6-5 and TRBJ2-2; 8 bases line up with TRBD1. Germline V gene sequence: CDR1 MNHEY, CDR2 SVGAGI. The CDR3 is 13 amino acids. Trimming cost V 6 bases and J 6 bases; bases outside gene matches: 3. CDR3 nucleotide sequence: TGTGCCAGCAGCTGGACAGGGTCCGGGGAGCTGTTTTTT. Amino acid sequence: CASSWTGSGELFF.

This clonotype was picked up a small number of times. V usage is TRBV3-1 and J usage is TRBJ1-4, with D perhaps matching TRBD1 (5 bases). Germline CDR1 and CDR2: LGHDT and YNNKEL (reference sequence). The V end was cut by 7 bases, the J end by 6 bases, with 18 bases between. The length of the CDR3 is 15 residues. The CDR3 protein is CASTIGSGGYEKLFF. The CDR3 bases are TGTGCCAGCACCATAGGGTCGGGGGGTTATGAAAAACTGTTTTTT.

The rearrangement joins TRBV7-9 to TRBJ1-2; TRBD1 matches 7 bases. The CDR3 is 16 residues long. CDR1 is SEHNR and CDR2 is FQNEAQ in the germline V gene (reference sequence). The trim removed 6 bases at V and 4 bases at J, leaving 14 bases unmatched. CDR3 amino acids: CASSARTPGDSYGYTF. DNA for the CDR3: TGTGCCAGCAGTGCTAGGACCCCAGGGGACAGCTATGGCTACACCTTC.